The 27 T cell receptor beta chains reported below all come from one sample, sequenced in a study of beta chain features in type 1 diabetes (dated by TCRdb to 2017 to 2018). General study outcomes and caveats: A moderate but significant shortening of TCRB CDR3 length was observed in type 1 diabetes patients in all four CD4+ subsets.

The library was built by means of the immunoSEQ multiplex PCR assay. All of the isolated RNA was reverse transcribed with the High Capacity cDNA Reverse Transcription Kit, so expressed TCRB transcripts were sequenced. TCRdb took over this immuneACCESS table, retaining in-frame rearrangements with V and J assigned. Such tables are incomplete; in checked studies, under half of the missing clones stem from an unresolved V gene, and the remainder is unexplained. This sample holds 150,000 to 190,000 clones; 10% to 13% were observed only once. Around 0.5% of the sample goes to the ten largest clones. No antigen has been identified for these receptors. Sequences were obtained from central memory CD4+ T cells from blood. Every receptor here comes from a man aged 25 to 45 with type 1 diabetes.

The chain recombines TRBV19 with TRBJ2-1; 8 nucleotides agree with TRBD2. Trimming removed 4 bases from V and 12 bases from J; junction bases left unmatched: 5. The CDR3 runs 12 residues. Looked up from germline, CDR1 is LNHDA and CDR2 is SQIVND (reference sequence). The CDR3 protein is CASSTGTRGQFF. CDR3 DNA: TGTGCCAGTAGTACGGGGACTAGGGGGCAGTTCTTC.

This chain links TRBV7-9 with TRBJ2-3, with no clear D. Germline lookup yields CDR1 SEHNR and CDR2 FQNEAQ (reference sequence). V was pared by 3 bases and J by 0 bases, with 7 bases between. This CDR3 has 14 residues. CDR3 sequence: CASSFSLSTDTQYF. In DNA form, the CDR3 reads TGTGCCAGCAGCTTCTCCCTAAGCACAGATACGCAGTATTTT.

DNA of the CDR3: TGTGCCAGCAGTGATAGTCGGAGTGTCTGGCCCCAGCATTTT. Residues: CASSDSRSVWPQHF. The V and J genes are TRBV2 and TRBJ1-5, with no clear D. Germline loops: CDR1 SNHLY, CDR2 FYNNEI. The CDR3 consists of 14 residues. Trimming pared 3 bases from V and 9 bases from J, leaving 15 bases between. The entire variable domain, with the rest obtained from reference TRBV2 and TRBJ1-5, is as follows: EPEVTQTPSHQVTQMGQEVILRCVPISNHLYFYWYRQILGQKVEFLVSFYNNEISEKSEIFDDQFSVERPDGSNFTLKIRSTKLEDSAMYFCASSDSRSVWPQHFGDGTRLSIL.

This clone was seen only a few times. This chain links TRBV7-2 with TRBJ2-7; D possibly corresponds to TRBD2 (6 bases). The CDR3 covers 16 residues. Germline CDR1 and CDR2: SGHTA and FQGNSA. Trimming removed 1 base from V and 6 bases from J, with 19 bases in between. In DNA, the CDR3 is TGTGCCAGCAGCTTAGAGGGCGGGAACCCCCCAGGCGAGCAGTACTTC. This sequence encodes CASSLEGGNPPGEQYF. The whole variable domain, filled in from reference TRBV7-2 and TRBJ2-7, reads GAGVSQSPSNKVTEKGKDVELRCDPISGHTALYWYRQSLGQGLEFLIYFQGNSAPDKSGLPSDRFSAERTGGSVSTLTIQRTQQEDSAVYLCASSLEGGNPPGEQYFGPGTRLTVT.

This clone was counted ten times or more. This chain uses TRBV6-5 with TRBJ1-1; TRBD1 matches 7 bases. V shed 7 bases, J shed 1 base, and the junction held 9 bases outside the gene matches. CDR1 is MNHEY, CDR2 SVGAGI, per germline. CDR3 length: 15 amino acids. The CDR3 is CASKIGQVQNTEAFF. DNA of the CDR3: TGTGCCAGCAAGATCGGACAGGTTCAGAACACTGAAGCTTTCTTT.

This clone occurred a few times. The V gene is TRBV9, the J gene TRBJ2-3, with D uncertain. CDR3 length equals 15 residues. Germline V gene data show CDR1 as SGDLS and CDR2 as YYNGEE. The V end was cut by 1 base, the J end by 2 bases, with 11 bases between. CDR3 sequence (DNA): TGTGCCAGCAGCGTAAGAAGCGATCCCACAGATACGCAGTATTTT. Protein: CASSVRSDPTDTQYF.

There are a few counts of this clone. This sequence joins TRBV10-3 and TRBJ2-1; 13 nucleotides match TRBD2. Per the germline V gene, CDR1 is ENHRY and CDR2 is SYGVKD. This CDR3 has 15 amino acids. Germline trimming cut 6 bases from V and 14 bases from J; bases unmatched to any gene: 13. The DNA of the CDR3 is TGTGCCATCAGAGGGACTAGCGGGACCCCGCCAGGGGAGTTCTTC. Protein product: CAIRGTSGTPPGEFF.

The chain joins TRBV7-9 to TRBJ1-2; D is undetermined. The CDR3 has 14 residues. CDR1 is SEHNR, CDR2 FQNEAQ, per germline (reference sequence). V lost 5 bases, J lost 2 bases, and 12 bases lay in between. The CDR3 reads CASSLGIENYGYTF. In DNA, the CDR3 is TGTGCCAGCAGCCTGGGCATAGAGAACTATGGCTACACCTTC.

The chain is built from TRBV5-1 and TRBJ2-1; 7 nucleotides line up with TRBD1. This CDR3 spans 16 amino acids. Germline assignment: CDR1 SGHRS and CDR2 YFSETQ. The J segment lost 4 bases and the V segment lost 6 bases, leaving 13 bases of the junction unmatched. The CDR3 here is CASNSLAGTEYNEQFF. The CDR3 DNA is TGCGCCAGCAACTCTCTTGCCGGGACAGAATACAATGAGCAGTTCTTC.

The chain has TRBV30 and TRBJ2-7; a possible D gene is TRBD1 (5 bases). Germline V gives CDR1 GTSNPN, CDR2 SVGIG (reference sequence). The germline V and J ends were trimmed by 2 bases and 6 bases, with 17 bases remaining between them. The CDR3 consists of 14 residues. The CDR3 DNA reads TGTGCCTGGAGTCTCGGACACGCCTTTCTCGAGCAGTACTTC. As protein: CAWSLGHAFLEQYF.

The chain is built from TRBV10-3 and TRBJ2-1, with TRBD1 matching 8 bases. Trimming cost V 8 bases and J 4 bases; bases outside gene matches: 13. The CDR3 covers 16 residues. The germline V gene encodes CDR1 ENHRY and CDR2 SYGVKD. CDR3 protein: CAIADRERGLYNEQFF. For the CDR3, the DNA is TGTGCCATCGCGGACAGGGAAAGGGGGCTATACAATGAGCAGTTCTTC.

This clone has just a few counts. V gene TRBV5-6 combines with J gene TRBJ2-1; 10 nucleotides line up with TRBD2. CDR3 length: 15 amino acids. V lost 2 bases and J lost 6; bases outside the gene matches: 5. Germline CDR1 and CDR2: SGHDT and YYEEEE. Here the CDR3 DNA reads TGTGCCAGCAGCTTAAAACTAGCGGGATTCAATGAGCAGTTCTTC. Its translation is CASSLKLAGFNEQFF.

J is TRBJ2-1 and V is TRBV19; TRBD1 is a possible D gene (5 bases). CDR1 LNHDA and CDR2 SQIVND come from the germline V gene (reference sequence). The CDR3 is 13 amino acids. With 3 bases removed from V and 15 bases from J, the gap between germline ends came to 18 bases. The CDR3: CASSIRPDSLGFF. CDR3 DNA sequence: TGTGCCAGTAGTATCAGGCCAGACAGCTTGGGGTTCTTC. The full variable domain, in which reference TRBV19 and TRBJ2-1 provide the parts outside the CDR3, is DGGITQSPKYLFRKEGQNVTLSCEQNLNHDAMYWYRQDPGQGLRLIYYSQIVNDFQKGDIAEGYSVSREKKESFPLTVTSAQKNPTAFYLCASSIRPDSLGFFGPGTRLTVL.

The J gene is TRBJ2-1, the V gene TRBV19, with D possibly being TRBD2 (5 bases). Germline CDR1 is LNHDA and CDR2 is SQIVND (reference sequence). V was shortened by 7 bases and J by 3 bases, with 13 bases between the two germline ends. The CDR3 extends over 14 amino acids. Here the CDR3 reads CASNPSGNYNEQFF. In DNA form, the CDR3 reads TGTGCCAGTAATCCCAGCGGAAACTACAATGAGCAGTTCTTC.

This clone was counted ten times or more. The chain combines TRBV7-2 with TRBJ2-7; TRBD1 is a possible D gene (5 bases). Germline CDR1 SGHTA, CDR2 FQGNSA. The CDR3 contains 15 residues. V was shortened by 0 bases and J by 2 bases, with 11 bases between the two germline ends. CDR3 nucleotide sequence: TGTGCCAGCAGCTTAGCAGGGGCTGCGACCTACGAGCAGTACTTC. It yields the protein CASSLAGAATYEQYF.

The gene calls are TRBV7-2 and TRBJ2-1; 12 bases are a match to TRBD2. V lost 5 bases, J lost 7 bases, and 6 bases stayed unmatched. Germline CDR1 is SGHTA and CDR2 is FQGNSA. This CDR3 is built from 15 residues. CDR3 protein: CASSPRTSGKNEQFF. The DNA for the CDR3 is TGTGCCAGCAGCCCTCGGACTAGCGGGAAGAATGAGCAGTTCTTC.

V is TRBV11-2 and J is TRBJ2-3; D ambiguous. CDR1 is SGHAT, CDR2 FQNNGV, per germline. Trimming left V 0 bases short and J 5 bases short, with 6 bases between. The CDR3 loop spans 13 amino acids. The DNA of the CDR3 is TGTGCCAGCAGCTTAGATAGGAGAGATACGCAGTATTTT. It specifies CASSLDRRDTQYF.

In its sample, this clone was seen a few times. This rearrangement joins TRBV28 to TRBJ2-3, with D possibly TRBD1 on 5 matching bases. V was cut by 7 bases and J by 2 bases, with 13 bases left in between. The CDR3 is 14 amino acids. Germline values: CDR1 MDHEN, CDR2 SYDVKM. The CDR3 region has the DNA TGTGCCAGCAATATAGCACAGGACACAGATACGCAGTATTTT. As protein: CASNIAQDTDTQYF.

The chain carries TRBV9 and TRBJ2-5; TRBD2 might be the D (6 bases). Germline V gives CDR1 SGDLS, CDR2 YYNGEE. The CDR3 length is 14 residues. The V end was cut by 0 bases, the J end by 5 bases, with 11 bases between. The CDR3, as DNA: TGTGCCAGCAGCGTAGTCACCGGGGGTGAGACCCAGTACTTC. Translating it yields CASSVVTGGETQYF.

This clone was detected a few times. This chain uses TRBV28 with TRBJ1-2; D is unclear. The CDR3 totals 14 residues. Trimming removed 3 bases at V and 8 bases at J, with 16 bases between. Germline CDR1 is MDHEN and CDR2 is SYDVKM. CDR3 residues: CASSLGSVWRGYTF. As DNA, the CDR3 is TGTGCCAGCAGTTTGGGGTCAGTCTGGAGGGGCTACACCTTC.

This clone is medium-sized in the sample. CDR3 coding DNA: TGTGCCAGCAGCTACCTAGCGGTGAACACCGGGGAGCTGTTTTTT. Translation gives CASSYLAVNTGELFF. The V gene is TRBV7-9, the J gene TRBJ2-2, with 7 bases aligning to TRBD2. The CDR3 runs to 15 residues. The germline gives CDR1 SEHNR, CDR2 FQNEAQ (reference sequence). Trimming at V came to 4 bases and at J to 1 base, leaving 3 bases not matched to a gene.

This clone has more than one count but fewer than ten. The J gene is TRBJ1-1, the V gene TRBV5-1; 9 bases line up with TRBD1. Germline V lookup: CDR1 SGHRS, CDR2 YFSETQ. Trimming removed 4 bases from V and 4 bases from J; junction bases left unmatched: 5. The CDR3 is 14 amino acids. CDR3 nucleotide sequence: TGCGCCAGCAGCCCGGGGACAGGGTCCACTGAAGCTTTCTTT. It encodes CASSPGTGSTEAFF.

This clone appeared a few times. This chain uses TRBV28 with TRBJ2-5; 9 bases agree with TRBD1. CDR1 and CDR2 (germline): MDHEN, SYDVKM. The CDR3 runs 13 residues. After removal of 6 bases from V and 4 bases from J, the junction contained 3 bases not matched to a gene. Here the CDR3 reads CASRETGGETQYF. CDR3 sequence (DNA): TGTGCCAGCAGGGAGACAGGGGGAGAGACCCAGTACTTC.

The chain links TRBV27 to TRBJ1-1, with D possibly TRBD1 on 5 matching bases. The ends were cut back, 3 bases at V and 0 bases at J, with 11 bases in the middle. The CDR3 length is 15 residues. Germline CDR1 and CDR2: MNHEY and SMNVEV (reference sequence). This chain's CDR3 is CASSFTTALNTEAFF. The CDR3 nucleotides read TGTGCCAGCAGTTTTACGACAGCATTGAACACTGAAGCTTTCTTT.

The V call is TRBV27, the J call TRBJ2-1; a weak D match, TRBD2 (6 bases). Trimming took 4 bases from V and 7 from J, leaving 17 bases between them. This CDR3 region has 15 residues. Germline-derived CDR1 and CDR2 are MNHEY and SMNVEV (reference sequence). For the CDR3, the DNA is TGTGCCAGCAGTTCCCGACTCGGTGCGGGGAATGAGCAGTTCTTC. Amino acid sequence: CASSSRLGAGNEQFF.

This clone was detected only a few times. The chain employs TRBV10-3 and TRBJ2-1, with D possibly matching TRBD1 (5 bases). The CDR3 runs to 14 residues. V lost 7 bases and J 0 bases, leaving 10 bases between the germline ends. CDR1 is ENHRY and CDR2 is SYGVKD in the germline V gene. The CDR3 bases are TGTGCCATCAAAGGGGCGAGCTCCTACAATGAGCAGTTCTTC. Protein sequence: CAIKGASSYNEQFF.

This clone was seen a handful of times. The chain employs TRBV7-9 and TRBJ2-5; maybe TRBD2 (6 bases). In germline, CDR1 is SEHNR, CDR2 FQNEAQ (reference sequence). V was pared by 6 bases and J by 4 bases, with 12 bases between. The CDR3 is 13 amino acids. The CDR3: CASSSPGLETQYF. Here the CDR3 DNA reads TGTGCCAGCAGTTCTCCGGGACTAGAGACCCAGTACTTC.